The 6 T cell receptor beta chains reported below all come from one sample, sequenced in a study of blood T cell repertoires in COVID-19. The protocol was immunoSEQ multiplex PCR, while the TCRdb copy is restricted to in-frame clones and leaves out a portion. Of about 140,000 clones in the sample, around nine tenths were seen once. The sample taken for sequencing was peripheral blood. The receptors were sampled from a man between 60 and 70 years old with active or convalescent COVID-19.

The genes are TRBV5-1 and TRBJ2-3; 13 bases fit TRBD2. Trimming at V came to 4 bases and at J to 3 bases, leaving 5 bases not matched to a gene. The CDR3 spans 16 residues. The germline gives CDR1 SGHRS, CDR2 YFSETQ. The CDR3 here is CASSKVTSGRTDTQYF. The CDR3 bases are TGCGCCAGCAGCAAGGTGACTAGCGGGAGGACAGATACGCAGTATTTT.

This chain uses TRBV7-9 with TRBJ1-2; no reliable D call. The CDR3 length is 14 residues. V shed 0 bases and J shed 4 bases, with 9 bases lying between them. Germline CDR1 and CDR2: SEHNR and FQNEAQ (reference sequence). The CDR3 DNA follows: TGTGCCAGCAGCTTAGCTGGGCAGTTCTATGGCTACACCTTC. Amino acid sequence: CASSLAGQFYGYTF.

The rearrangement joins TRBV20-1 to TRBJ1-5; D unclear. CDR1 is DFQATT, CDR2 SNEGSKA, per germline (reference sequence). Trimming left V 3 bases short and J 0 bases short, with 9 bases between. The CDR3 runs 14 residues. The CDR3, as DNA: TGCAGTGCTAGTCCGGGAACTAGCAATCAGCCCCAGCATTTT. The encoded protein is CSASPGTSNQPQHF.

J is TRBJ2-5 and V is TRBV27; TRBD2 might be the D (6 bases). This CDR3 has 14 residues. V lost 5 bases and J lost 6, with 16 bases in between. CDR1 is MNHEY and CDR2 is SMNVEV in the germline V gene (reference sequence). The CDR3 sequence is CASSPLAGRKTQYF. The CDR3, as DNA: TGTGCCAGCAGTCCCTTGGCGGGACGTAAGACCCAGTACTTC.

The chain employs TRBV5-1 and TRBJ1-1, with D possibly matching TRBD1 (5 bases). There are 16 residues in the CDR3. The ends were cut back, 3 bases at V and 1 base at J, with 16 bases in the middle. Germline CDR1 and CDR2: SGHRS and YFSETQ. In nucleotides, the CDR3 is TGCGCCAGCAGCTCGGGGGGAGGGTCAGGGAACACTGAAGCTTTCTTT. Translation: CASSSGGGSGNTEAFF.

V usage is TRBV5-1 and J usage is TRBJ2-7; 10 nucleotides match TRBD1. The CDR3 extends over 15 amino acids. CDR1 and CDR2 from the germline V gene are SGHRS and YFSETQ. V trimming: 1 base; J trimming: 2 bases; junction bases outside the gene matches: 3. The CDR3 protein is CASSLRTGGTYEQYF. The CDR3 nucleotides are TGCGCCAGCAGCTTGAGGACAGGGGGAACCTACGAGCAGTACTTC.